A selection of T cell receptor beta chains follows, all from one sample in a study. In TCRdb, the RT-PCR reads were re-called with MiXCR into one record per CDR3 protein. In the table there are fewer than 800,000 distinct CDR3 sequences, 13% to 15% of which are singletons. Input material: memory CD4+ T cells from blood. The receptors were gathered from a female donor in good health, serving as a healthy control. Both conserved end residues are part of each CDR3. The order of the fields is V gene, CDR3 protein.

TRBV7-3 CASSLRQGRTDTQYF
TRBV20-1 CSASTGRNTGELFF
TRBV5-1 CASSFWGWAYEQYF
TRBV10-3 CAKTFPRDRGTGELFF
TRBV3-2 CASSRTPGRDTQYF
TRBV9 CASSVQGATNEKLFF
TRBV10-2 CASRRDSGNTGELFF
TRBV7-6 CASSIQGRTEAFF
TRBV28 CASSLGQPGDEKLFF
TRBV10-3 CAIQGQGGTNYGYTF
TRBV20-1 CVAGGTEAFF
TRBV6-1 CASRPLHAGTYNEQFF
TRBV18 CASSRDRDTYEQYF
TRBV18 CASSTNAGRQETQYF
TRBV6-5 CASSRTSGSSFYNEQFF
TRBV7-8 CASSLAGRGSQPQHF
TRBV24-1 CATSEGSRTEQYF
TRBV7-3 CASSLEPDSYGYTF
TRBV6-6 CASTDRQGRGNQPQHF
TRBV4-2 CASSQMSSGRRDTQYF
TRBV10-3 CAISLGTGGNGYTF
TRBV6-6 CASSYSGGQQPQHF
TRBV12-3/TRBV12-4 CASTLGLRSYNEQFF
TRBV12-3/TRBV12-4 CASSAGLSAGEQYF
TRBV29-1 CSVVGQGNTEAFF
TRBV2 CASSDRVNIQYF
TRBV6-1 CAGAQHFDTEAFF
TRBV20-1 CSASRQHNSPLHF
TRBV6-5 CASSLGQGATNYGYTF
TRBV2 CASSFLGDTYNEQFF
TRBV9 CASSSHGLAGETQYF
TRBV7-3 CASSPTGGAGGSTGELFF
TRBV18 CASSPGVEYNEQFF
TRBV4-3 CASSQTQDRLNSPLYF
TRBV5-1 CASSRLAGQGDTEAFF
TRBV6-5 CASSTLAGPYNEQFF
TRBV20-1 CSAIKAVEQPQHF
TRBV7-6 CASSSGTLAGRKTGELFF
TRBV3-1 CASSQQGQVYTF
TRBV11-3 CASSPGGANTEAFF
TRBV12-3/TRBV12-4 CASSFRSGTNEQYF
TRBV6-5 CASSEGQGFPRGTEAFF
TRBV27 CASSTRFPYEQYF
TRBV7-9 CASSHRNTDTQYF
TRBV7-2 CASSSKGTSGGGSGELFF
TRBV9 CASSVEGLAGTGELFF